These 27 T cell receptor beta chains share one sample of origin, sequenced in a study of circulating CD8 cells and anti-PD-1 response in melanoma. TCR libraries were prepared from around 14 ng of total RNA with the QIAseq Immune Repertoire TCR panel. MiXCR, applied by TCRdb to the reads, yields one record per CDR3 protein. The repertoire holds around 600 distinct CDR3 sequences, with 10% to 11% as singletons. Live CD3+CD8+TCRalphabeta+ cells were sorted into four subsets by PD-1 and/or TIGIT. Here the sequenced sample was CD8+ T cells from PBMCs, taken at baseline or after one month of anti-PD-1 therapy (not recorded which). The receptors derive from a human donor with melanoma.

About this clonotype: It is likely a read error: a sequence one base away is far more abundant. This CDR3 is missing its conserved last phenylalanine or tryptophan, likely due to a read error. The V and J genes are TRBV6-1 and TRBJ2-7, with 9 nucleotides matching TRBD1. The V and J ends lost 4 bases and 4 bases, in that order; junction bases with no gene match: 5. Germline values: CDR1 MNHNS, CDR2 SASEGT. The CDR3 length is 14 residues. In DNA, the CDR3 is TGTGCCAGCAGTGCGGACAGGGGATGGTACGAGCAGTACCTC. Translating it yields CASSADRGWYEQYL.

In its sample, this clonotype is medium-sized. The CDR3 reads CASSIRVWDTQYF. The CDR3 DNA reads as TGTGCCAGTAGTATAAGGGTTTGGGATACGCAGTATTTT. The chain combines TRBV19 with TRBJ2-3; the D is unclear. Germline V lookup: CDR1 LNHDA, CDR2 SQIVND (reference sequence). Between the trimmed V and J ends, which lost 2 bases and 6 bases, there was a span of 9 bases. This CDR3 comprises 13 residues.

The chain is built from TRBV19 and TRBJ2-1, with TRBD1 matching over 7 bases. CDR3 length: 15 residues. Trimming at V came to 7 bases and at J to 1 base, leaving 7 bases not matched to a gene. CDR1 is LNHDA and CDR2 is SQIVND in the germline V gene (reference sequence). The CDR3 region has the DNA TGTGCCAGTAAACTGGGGGACAGTTCCTACAATGAGCAGTTCTTC. Translated, it gives CASKLGDSSYNEQFF.

This clonotype showed up just a few times. The chain joins TRBV19 to TRBJ2-2; D gene uncertain. The CDR3 sequence is 13 residues long. Trimming cost V 4 bases and J 4 bases, with 7 bases left between them. Germline lookup yields CDR1 LNHDA and CDR2 SQIVND (reference sequence). The CDR3 DNA is TGTGCCAGTAGTAATTACTTCACCGGGGAGCTGTTTTTT. Translation gives CASSNYFTGELFF.

This clonotype was detected a few times. The chain carries TRBV14 and TRBJ2-7; unclear D gene. Germline lookup yields CDR1 SGHDN and CDR2 FVKESK. CDR3 size: 12 residues. The germline V and J ends were trimmed by 1 base and 6 bases, with 7 bases remaining between them. The CDR3 sequence is CASSQVLSEQYF. The CDR3 bases are TGTGCCAGCAGCCAAGTACTCAGCGAGCAGTACTTC. Full variable domain (missing parts from reference TRBV14 and TRBJ2-7): EAGVTQFPSHSVIEKGQTVTLRCDPISGHDNLYWYRRVMGKEIKFLLHFVKESKQDESGMPNNRFLAERTGGTYSTLKVQPAELEDSGVYFCASSQVLSEQYFGPGTRLTVT.

This clonotype was counted a few times. Being one base from a much bigger clone, this may be a read error. This chain uses TRBV19 with TRBJ2-1; TRBD2 aligns across 10 bases. The germline gives CDR1 LNHDA, CDR2 SQIVND (reference sequence). The length of the CDR3 is 17 residues. CDR3 bases: TGTGCCAGTAAGGAGAGCGGGGGGGCGGAGGCTCTCAATGAGCGGTTCTTC. Translating gives CASKESGGAEALNERFF.

This clonotype ranks as medium-sized. This chain uses TRBV7-2 with TRBJ2-1; D is undetermined. Germline-derived CDR1 and CDR2 are SGHTA and FQGNSA. The germline V and J ends were trimmed by 0 bases and 0 bases, with 12 bases remaining between them. The CDR3 runs to 17 residues. CDR3 region: CASSLAVTVNSYNEQFF. The CDR3 DNA reads as TGTGCCAGCAGCTTAGCGGTCACGGTCAACTCCTACAATGAGCAGTTCTTC.

This clonotype qualifies as medium-sized (0.01 to 0.1%). This sequence joins TRBV29-1 and TRBJ2-7; D not resolved. The V end was cut by 1 base, the J end by 2 bases, with 6 bases between. CDR1 and CDR2 (germline): SQVTM, ANQGSEA. CDR3 length equals 12 residues. The CDR3 loop is CSVEGRTYEQYF. The CDR3 DNA is TGCAGCGTTGAAGGCAGGACCTACGAGCAGTACTTC.

This chain uses TRBV14 with TRBJ2-7, with 8 bases aligning to TRBD1. This CDR3 region has 15 residues. V shed 0 bases, J shed 4 bases, and the junction held 5 bases outside the gene matches. Germline V lookup: CDR1 SGHDN, CDR2 FVKESK. The CDR3 nucleotides read TGTGCCAGCAGCCAAGAAAACAGGGGGTTGTACGAGCAGTACTTC. This translates into CASSQENRGLYEQYF.

For this clonotype: A read error is possible here, since a much larger clone lies one base away. The chain carries TRBV4-1 and TRBJ2-7, with TRBD2 as a possible D gene (5 bases). Germline V CDR1 and CDR2: MGHRA, YSYEKL. V lost 3 bases and J lost 0, with 12 bases in between. There are 15 residues in the CDR3. The CDR3 loop is CASSQSRGSSYEQYF. The DNA of the CDR3 is TGCGCCAGCAGCCAGAGTCGAGGGTCCTCCTACGAGCAGTACTTC.

Comments on this clonotype: Since a much larger clone is just one base distant, this may be a read error. This chain links TRBV16 with TRBJ2-7, with D uncertain. Germline V gene lookup returns CDR1 KGHSY and CDR2 FQNENV. This CDR3 has 13 residues. CDR3 coding DNA: TGTGCCAGCAGCCGGGCTTACGGCAACGAGCAGCACTTC. It is translated as CASSRAYGNEQHF.

Notes on this clonotype: This is likely a read error, given that the CDR3 carries no conserved phenylalanine or tryptophan at its end. The J gene is TRBJ2-3, the V gene TRBV6-5, with 15 bases identical to TRBD2. The CDR3 length is 16 residues. After removal of 5 bases from V and 3 bases from J, the junction contained 3 bases not matched to a gene. The germline V gene has CDR1 MNHEY and CDR2 SVGAGI. The CDR3 coding sequence is TGTGCCAGCAGTGACGGACTAGCGGGGGGGACAGATACGCAGTATTCT. Its protein is CASSDGLAGGTDTQYS.

This clonotype occurred a few times. V is TRBV19 and J is TRBJ1-1; no clear D gene. Germline CDR1 reads LNHDA; CDR2 reads SQIVND (reference sequence). V lost 1 base, J lost 5 bases, and 5 bases lay in between. The CDR3 is 12 residues long. CDR3 sequence (DNA): TGTGCCAGTAGTATAGGGAGGACTGAAGCTTTCTTT. It is translated as CASSIGRTEAFF.

By its share, this clonotype is medium-sized (0.01 to 0.1%). V is TRBV9 and J is TRBJ2-5, with TRBD2 matching over 10 bases. The CDR3 is made up of 16 amino acids. Trimming removed 0 bases from V and 5 bases from J; junction bases left unmatched: 7. CDR1 and CDR2 (germline): SGDLS, YYNGEE. CDR3 sequence (DNA): TGTGCCAGCAGCGTAGCATTAGCGGGGGGCCGGGAGACCCAGTACTTC. Its protein is CASSVALAGGRETQYF.

This clonotype is categorized as medium-sized (0.01 to 0.1%). J is TRBJ2-3 and V is TRBV2; D is unclear. This CDR3 contains 15 residues. Trimming cost V 6 bases and J 0 bases, with 13 bases left between them. Germline assignment: CDR1 SNHLY and CDR2 FYNNEI. This CDR3 reads CASSDLGVSTDTQYF. The DNA for the CDR3 is TGTGCCAGCAGCGATCTTGGTGTGAGCACAGATACGCAGTATTTT.

By sample share, this clonotype is medium-sized. V gene TRBV25-1 combines with J gene TRBJ2-1; 9 bases match TRBD1. This CDR3 comprises 15 residues. V lost 3 bases, J lost 2 bases, and 2 bases stayed unmatched. Germline loops: CDR1 MGHDK, CDR2 SYGVNS. The CDR3 protein is CASSETGGAYNEQFF. The DNA for the CDR3 is TGTGCCAGCAGTGAGACAGGGGGAGCCTACAATGAGCAGTTCTTC.

In its sample, this clonotype is large (0.1 to 1%). J is TRBJ2-1 and V is TRBV19; D is possibly TRBD2 (5 bases). Trimming took off 7 bases at V and 7 bases at J, with 14 bases between the two ends. Germline loops: CDR1 LNHDA, CDR2 SQIVND (reference sequence). The CDR3 runs 13 residues. The DNA of the CDR3 is TGTGCCAGTACCGATATCACGGGAAATGAGCAGTTCTTC. This sequence encodes CASTDITGNEQFF.

By share of the sample, this clonotype is medium-sized. The J gene is TRBJ2-7, the V gene TRBV9; 7 nucleotides match TRBD1. In germline, CDR1 is SGDLS, CDR2 YYNGEE. V lost 2 bases to trimming and J lost 2 bases; unmatched junction nucleotides: 4. There are 14 residues in the CDR3. The CDR3 loop is CASSVGQGAYEQYF. In DNA, the CDR3 is TGTGCCAGCAGCGTCGGGCAGGGGGCCTACGAGCAGTACTTC.

In this sample, this clonotype is medium-sized. A read error may produce the germline difference seen at one junction end. V and J are TRBV7-7 and TRBJ2-7, with 11 bases matching TRBD1. The CDR3 is made up of 14 amino acids. CDR1 and CDR2 from the germline V gene are SSHAT and FNYEAQ (reference sequence). CDR3 sequence reads: CASSLGQGGYEQYF. In DNA form, the CDR3 reads TGTGCTAGCAGCTTGGGACAGGGGGGCTACGAGCAGTACTTC.

This clonotype occurred a few times. CDR3 nucleotides: TGCAGCGTTGAAGCAGCACGTACTGAAGCTTTCTTT. Amino acid sequence: CSVEAARTEAFF. The gene calls are TRBV29-1 and TRBJ1-1; D not certain. Trimming shortened V by 1 base and J by 5 bases, and 8 bases separated the two germline ends. The CDR3 sequence is 12 residues long. Germline CDR1 and CDR2: SQVTM and ANQGSEA.

This clonotype is medium-sized (0.01 to 0.1%) within its sample. V and J are TRBV5-5 and TRBJ2-3; D remains ambiguous. This CDR3 comprises 15 residues. The V gene's germline CDR1 is SGHKS and CDR2 YYEKEE (reference sequence). Between the trimmed V and J ends, which lost 3 bases and 2 bases, there was a span of 13 bases. The CDR3 DNA reads TGTGCCAGCAGCTGGGGTGGTAATTACACAGATACGCAGTATTTT. Translation: CASSWGGNYTDTQYF.

This clonotype was recorded a few times. This chain connects TRBV19 to TRBJ1-1, with 10 bases lining up with TRBD1. Germline-derived CDR1 and CDR2 are LNHDA and SQIVND (reference sequence). With 4 bases clipped from V and 3 bases from J, the junction kept 2 bases outside the gene matches. This CDR3 spans 14 amino acids. CDR3 residues: CASSRQGADTEAFF. Written as DNA, the CDR3 is TGTGCCAGTAGTAGACAGGGGGCCGACACTGAAGCTTTCTTT.

By share, this clonotype counts as medium-sized. V is TRBV5-1 and J is TRBJ2-4; maybe TRBD2 (6 bases). Trimming removed 3 bases at V and 0 bases at J, with 13 bases between. Per germline, CDR1 SGHRS and CDR2 YFSETQ. The CDR3 totals 16 residues. The DNA of the CDR3 is TGCGCCAGCAGCTCGACCGGGACTCTAGCCAAAAACATTCAGTACTTC. Translation gives CASSSTGTLAKNIQYF.

Sample share makes this clonotype large (0.1 to 1%). This CDR3 reads CAMGQSFWEQYF. CDR3 sequence (DNA): TGTGCCATGGGACAGTCTTTCTGGGAGCAGTACTTC. The chain uses TRBV10-3 and TRBJ2-7; 7 positions match TRBD1. The junction had 9 bases not matched to a gene; V was cut back by 9 bases and J by 7 bases. The length of the CDR3 is 12 residues. Germline V gene sequence: CDR1 ENHRY, CDR2 SYGVKD.

This clonotype has only a few counts. The chain links TRBV19 to TRBJ1-5; maybe TRBD1 (5 bases). Trimming stripped 7 bases from V and 7 bases from J, with 11 bases between. Germline CDR1 reads LNHDA; CDR2 reads SQIVND (reference sequence). There are 12 residues in the CDR3. CDR3 protein: CASTGVGQPQHF. The CDR3, as DNA: TGTGCCAGTACGGGGGTTGGCCAGCCCCAGCATTTT.

The chain has TRBV5-1 and TRBJ2-7; no definite D call. CDR1 SGHRS and CDR2 YFSETQ come from the germline V gene. The CDR3 is made up of 14 amino acids. Trimming removed 2 bases from V and 2 bases from J, with 11 bases in between. The CDR3 coding sequence is TGCGCCAGCAGCTTTGAAGTTAAGCCCTACGAGCAGTACTTC. Translating gives CASSFEVKPYEQYF.

The chain is built from TRBV5-4 and TRBJ2-5; D tentatively reads TRBD1 or TRBD2 (5 bases each). Trimming left V 2 bases short and J 1 base short, with 12 bases between. The V gene's germline CDR1 is SGHNT and CDR2 YYREEE (reference sequence). This CDR3 comprises 15 residues. CDR3 sequence (DNA): TGTGCCAGCAGCTTAGAAGGGACCCTCCAAGAGACCCAGTACTTC. Amino acid sequence: CASSLEGTLQETQYF.